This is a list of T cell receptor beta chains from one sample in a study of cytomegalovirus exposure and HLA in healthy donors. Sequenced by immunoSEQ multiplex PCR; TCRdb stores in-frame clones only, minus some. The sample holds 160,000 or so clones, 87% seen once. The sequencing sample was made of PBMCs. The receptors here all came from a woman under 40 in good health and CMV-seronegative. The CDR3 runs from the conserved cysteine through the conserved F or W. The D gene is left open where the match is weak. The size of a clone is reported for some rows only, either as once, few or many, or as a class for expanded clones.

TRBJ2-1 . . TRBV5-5 CASSFRLGTQGYNEQFF TGTGCCAGCAGCTTTAGACTTGGGACACAGGGTTACAATGAGCAGTTCTTC
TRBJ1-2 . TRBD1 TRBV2 CASSAGTGGIGRYGYTF TGTGCCAGCAGCGCCGGGACAGGAGGGATCGGTCGCTATGGCTACACCTTC
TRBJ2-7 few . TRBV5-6 CASSLLGQGRNEQYF TGTGCCAGCAGCCTCCTCGGGCAGGGGCGAAACGAGCAGTACTTC
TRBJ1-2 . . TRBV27 CASSFSRGLGPNYGYTF TGTGCCAGCAGTTTCAGCAGGGGCCTTGGCCCTAACTATGGCTACACCTTC
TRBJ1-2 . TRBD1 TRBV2 CASSFSRGEDRGYTF TGTGCCAGCAGTTTCTCCAGGGGGGAGGATCGTGGCTACACCTTC
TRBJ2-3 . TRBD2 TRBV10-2 CASSESKQRGGPDTQYF TGCGCCAGCAGTGAGTCGAAGCAGCGGGGGGGCCCAGATACGCAGTATTTT
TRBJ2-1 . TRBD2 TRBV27 CAAIAGVAYNEQFF TGTGCCGCCATAGCGGGAGTGGCCTACAATGAGCAGTTCTTC
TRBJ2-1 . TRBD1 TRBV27 CASYPRDRGLAGWNEQFF TGTGCCAGCTACCCCCGGGACAGGGGGCTAGCGGGGTGGAATGAGCAGTTCTTC
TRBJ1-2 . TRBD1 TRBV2 CASSGTVSYGYTF TGTGCCAGCAGCGGGACAGTCTCCTATGGCTACACCTTC
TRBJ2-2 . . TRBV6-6 CASRRSLEWAGELFF TGTGCCAGCAGAAGGTCGCTAGAATGGGCCGGGGAGCTGTTTTTT
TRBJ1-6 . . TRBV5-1 CASSMDSNSPLHF TGCGCCAGCAGCATGGACAGTAATTCCCCCCTCCACTTT
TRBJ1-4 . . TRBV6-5 CASSYNRANEKLFF TGTGCCAGCAGTTATAACAGGGCTAATGAAAAACTGTTTTTT
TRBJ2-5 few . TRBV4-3 CASSQDRFSTVQETQYF TGCGCCAGCAGCCAAGATCGGTTCTCCACAGTCCAAGAGACCCAGTACTTC
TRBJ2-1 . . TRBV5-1 CASSFTGDEQFF TGCGCCAGCAGCTTTACGGGGGATGAGCAGTTCTTC
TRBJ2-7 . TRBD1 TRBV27 CASTPTGHYEQYF TGTGCCAGCACCCCGACAGGGCACTACGAGCAGTACTTC
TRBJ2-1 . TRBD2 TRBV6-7 CASSYSTPKPWRGGDNEQFF TGTGCCAGCAGTTACTCGACCCCAAAACCTTGGCGGGGGGGAGACAATGAGCAGTTCTTC
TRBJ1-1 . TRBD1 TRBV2 CASRRQGARTEAFF TGTGCCAGCAGACGACAGGGTGCCCGCACTGAAGCTTTCTTT
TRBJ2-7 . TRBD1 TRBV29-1 CSAGGGQGPYEQYF TGCAGCGCGGGGGGGGGACAGGGGCCCTACGAGCAGTACTTC
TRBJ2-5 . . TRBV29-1 CSVWDGGASATQYF TGCAGCGTTTGGGATGGGGGCGCAAGCGCGACCCAGTACTTC
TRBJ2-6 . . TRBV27 CASTFGTSGANVLTF TGTGCCAGCACCTTTGGTACTTCTGGGGCCAACGTCCTGACTTTC
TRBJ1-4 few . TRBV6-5 CASSYGGRENEKLFF TGTGCCAGCAGTTACGGAGGACGCGAGAATGAAAAACTGTTTTTT
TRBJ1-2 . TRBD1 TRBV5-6 CASSLAAGGDYGYTF TGTGCCAGCAGCTTGGCGGCAGGGGGAGACTATGGCTACACCTTC
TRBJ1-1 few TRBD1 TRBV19 CASSTNRGGNTEAFF TGTGCCAGTAGTACCAACAGGGGTGGGAACACTGAAGCTTTCTTT
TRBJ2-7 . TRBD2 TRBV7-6 CASSPLTSGPSYEQYF TGTGCCAGCAGCCCCCTGACTAGCGGGCCTTCCTACGAGCAGTACTTC
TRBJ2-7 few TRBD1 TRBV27 CASSRQGTHEQYF TGTGCCAGCAGCCGACAGGGGACCCACGAGCAGTACTTC
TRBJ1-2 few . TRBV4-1 CASSQELGYTF TGCGCCAGCAGCCAAGAACTGGGCTACACCTTC
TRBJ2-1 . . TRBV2 CASSANNEQFF TGTGCCAGCAGTGCAAACAATGAGCAGTTCTTC
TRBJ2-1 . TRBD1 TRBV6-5 CASSVPGQGYEQFF TGTGCCAGCAGTGTTCCGGGACAGGGGTACGAGCAGTTCTTC
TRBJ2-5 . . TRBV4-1 CASSQDPGNRETQYF TGCGCCAGCAGCCAAGATCCAGGGAACCGAGAGACCCAGTACTTC
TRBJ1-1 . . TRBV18 CASSPEGLSTEAFF TGTGCCAGCTCACCGGAGGGGTTGTCCACTGAAGCTTTCTTT
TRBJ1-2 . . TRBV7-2 CASSQGQDYGYTF TGTGCCAGCAGCCAGGGGCAGGACTATGGCTACACCTTC
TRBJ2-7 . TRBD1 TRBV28 CASSFESLWDSSYEQYF TGTGCCAGCAGTTTTGAGTCATTGTGGGACAGTTCCTACGAGCAGTACTTC
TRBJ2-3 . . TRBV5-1 CASSLAVIENTDTQYF TGCGCCAGCAGCTTGGCCGTGATAGAGAACACAGATACGCAGTATTTT
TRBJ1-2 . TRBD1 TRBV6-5 CATSDRGRLNYGYTF TGTGCCACCTCGGACAGGGGGCGGCTTAACTATGGCTACACCTTC
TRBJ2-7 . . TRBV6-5 CASSYRSSYEQYF TGTGCCAGCAGTTACCGGAGCTCCTACGAGCAGTACTTC
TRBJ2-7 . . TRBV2 CASSEGPPTRYEQYF TGTGCCAGCAGTGAAGGTCCCCCCACCCGGTACGAGCAGTACTTC
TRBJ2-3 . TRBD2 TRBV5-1 CASSFLAGRPDTQYF TGCGCCAGCAGCTTCTTAGCGGGGAGGCCAGATACGCAGTATTTT
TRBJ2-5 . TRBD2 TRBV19 CASSSRPGTSGDYQETQYF TGTGCCAGTAGTTCAAGGCCCGGGACTAGCGGGGACTACCAAGAGACCCAGTACTTC
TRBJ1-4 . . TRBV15 CATSRGSDSPKYF TGTGCCACCAGCAGGGGTTCGGACAGTCCTAAATATTTT
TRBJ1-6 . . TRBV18 CASSKVQAGMALSDSPLHF TGTGCCAGCTCAAAGGTTCAGGCAGGGATGGCCTTAAGTGATTCACCCCTCCACTTT
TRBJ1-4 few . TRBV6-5 CASRPNTGGNEKLFF TGTGCCAGCAGGCCGAATACAGGTGGTAATGAAAAACTGTTTTTT
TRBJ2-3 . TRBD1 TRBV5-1 CASSHRGLTDTQYF TGCGCCAGCAGTCACAGGGGGCTCACAGATACGCAGTATTTT
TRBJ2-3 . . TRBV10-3 CAILRGPNTDTQYF TGTGCCATCCTCCGGGGTCCTAACACAGATACGCAGTATTTT
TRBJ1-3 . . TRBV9 CASSVTQGSGNTIYF TGTGCCAGCAGCGTCACACAGGGTTCTGGAAACACCATATATTTT
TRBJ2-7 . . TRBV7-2 CASSSPPGVPPYEQYF TGTGCCAGCAGCTCGCCCCCAGGGGTTCCCCCCTACGAGCAGTACTTC
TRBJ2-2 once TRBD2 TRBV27 CASWEGSNTGELFF TGTGCCAGCTGGGAGGGCTCGAACACCGGGGAGCTGTTTTTT
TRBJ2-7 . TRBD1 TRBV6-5 CASSYSRGGSKYEQYF TGTGCCAGCAGTTACTCGAGAGGGGGCAGTAAGTACGAGCAGTACTTC
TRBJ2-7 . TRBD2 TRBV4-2 CASSQGLAGRGMYEQYF TGTGCCAGCAGCCAAGGATTAGCGGGACGGGGCATGTACGAGCAGTACTTC
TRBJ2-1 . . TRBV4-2 CASSQVVANEQFF TGTGCCAGCAGCCAAGTAGTAGCGAATGAGCAGTTCTTC
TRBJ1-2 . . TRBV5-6 CASSLGQNYGYTF TGTGCCAGCAGCTTGGGACAGAACTATGGCTACACCTTC
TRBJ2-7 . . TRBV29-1 CSVEAGDYEQYF TGCAGCGTTGAAGCGGGAGACTACGAGCAGTACTTC
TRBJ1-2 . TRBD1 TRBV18 CASSPGQFAYGYTF TGTGCCAGCTCACCGGGACAGTTCGCCTATGGCTACACCTTC